Sequencing of this T cell receptor beta chain was carried out in a study of patients and donors after allogeneic stem cell transplantation (dated by TCRdb to about 2020). The library came from RT-PCR. Sequenced using a NextSeq 550. In-frame beta chains were kept once TCRdb had trimmed the public reads at Q25 with fastp and called clones with MiXCR. Each CDR3 protein gets just one entry, which takes the most common genes and DNA from the rows behind it. Counted in this sample were 200,000 to 250,000 distinct CDR3 sequences; 13% to 15% of them appeared once. The ten top clones hold under 14% of the sample. Worth noting for this clonotype: Its recognized antigen is unknown. No base-level quality is on record; no much larger clone is a single base apart.

Sequencing used blood, either unsorted or a sorted T cell fraction (not recorded which). The clonotype was recovered from a human donor who was either an allogeneic HSCT recipient or a stem cell or donor lymphocyte infusion donor (not recorded which). It is not recorded whose cells these are; they may come from a transplant donor.

The DNA sequence reads TGTGCCGTAGGGAGGTTCACCGATGAGCAGTTCTTC. The encoded protein is CAVGRFTDEQFF. The sequence is built from TRBV24-1 and TRBJ2-1, and possibly TRBD2, on 6 matching bases. CDR3 length: 12 amino acids, cysteine to phenylalanine. Just CDR3 DNA is preserved here, 36 bases in frame from base 1. V loses 12 bases, J loses 8 bases, and the germline ends lie 16 bases apart. Taken from the germline V gene, the CDR1 and CDR2 loops are KGHDR and SFDVKD.